These 30 T cell receptor beta chains share one sample of origin, sequenced in a study of HIV-infected patients and healthy controls. The repertoire came from unfractionated whole blood and reflected all unsorted peripheral T cells. Alpha and beta constant-region primers primed reverse transcription of about 0.5 ug RNA. Each of the alpha and beta chains got its own library through chain-specific third strand synthesis with indices. Using its own MiXCR run on the 5' RACE reads, TCRdb lists one record per CDR3 protein. Here the sample spans 18,000 or so distinct CDR3 sequences, 9% to 10% being singletons. Sequenced sample: blood. The receptors come from an adult in good health.

In this sample, this clonotype turned up many times. In nucleotides, the CDR3 is TGTGCCAGCACACTTACGAGGGGTAGCCTACAATACAATGAGCAGTTCTTC. It specifies CASTLTRGSLQYNEQFF. This sequence joins TRBV7-2 and TRBJ2-1; D could derive from TRBD1 or TRBD2 (5 bases each). CDR1 is SGHTA, CDR2 FQGNSA, per germline. The CDR3 runs to 17 residues. V shed 7 bases and J shed 4 bases, with 23 bases lying between them.

By share of the sample, this clonotype is medium-sized. The rearrangement joins TRBV24-1 to TRBJ2-1, with 7 bases aligning to TRBD2. The V segment lost 3 bases and the J segment 5 bases; nucleotides outside the gene matches: 9. CDR1 is KGHDR and CDR2 is SFDVKD in the germline V gene. The length of the CDR3 is 16 residues. CDR3 in amino acids: CATSDPGTTRDNEQFF. The DNA for the CDR3 is TGTGCCACCAGTGATCCCGGGACTACCCGAGACAATGAGCAGTTCTTC.

This clonotype is medium-sized within its sample. The chain employs TRBV12-3 or TRBV12-4 and TRBJ1-1, with no clear D. With 3 bases removed from V and 0 bases from J, the gap between germline ends came to 8 bases. CDR3 length: 14 amino acids. Here the CDR3 reads CASSLKRLNTEAFF. The CDR3 nucleotides read TGTGCCAGCAGTTTGAAGCGTCTGAACACTGAAGCTTTCTTT.

This clonotype was detected only a few times. The chain links TRBV7-9 to TRBJ1-1, with TRBD1 matching over 8 bases. Germline loops: CDR1 SEHNR, CDR2 FQNEAQ (reference sequence). The V and J ends lost 7 bases and 4 bases, in that order; junction bases with no gene match: 11. This CDR3 comprises 15 residues. The CDR3: CASTLNQGAGTEAFF. The CDR3 DNA is TGTGCCAGCACCTTGAACCAGGGGGCGGGCACTGAAGCTTTCTTT.

By proportion, this clonotype is medium-sized. The CDR3 region is CASSQAGLHQHGYTF. As DNA, the CDR3 is TGTGCCAGCAGCCAAGCGGGCCTGCACCAACACGGCTACACCTTC. V is TRBV3-1 and J is TRBJ1-2; D not certain. V lost 1 base, J lost 8 bases, and 17 bases lay in between. Germline-derived CDR1 and CDR2 are LGHDT and YNNKEL (reference sequence). The CDR3 consists of 15 residues.

This clonotype counts as medium-sized (0.01 to 0.1%). The gene calls are TRBV9 and TRBJ2-3; D not certain. The CDR3 spans 13 residues. CDR1 is SGDLS and CDR2 is YYNGEE in the germline V gene. The germline V and J ends were trimmed by 2 bases and 4 bases, with 8 bases remaining between them. As DNA, the CDR3 is TGTGCCAGCAGCGTTGAAGGGCCAGATACGCAGTATTTT. Amino acids: CASSVEGPDTQYF.

This clonotype was observed at least ten times. The gene calls are TRBV5-5 and TRBJ1-5; D perhaps matches TRBD1 (6 bases). The V and J ends lost 2 bases and 8 bases respectively, with 14 bases between them. Looked up from germline, CDR1 is SGHKS and CDR2 is YYEKEE (reference sequence). The CDR3 is made up of 14 amino acids. The CDR3 region has the DNA TGTGCCAGCAGCTTCGAGGGGGGGATCAAGCCCCAGCATTTT. Its translation is CASSFEGGIKPQHF.

This clonotype was found many times. The chain is built from TRBV7-9 and TRBJ2-1; D is ambiguous. Trimming removed 2 bases at V and 8 bases at J, with 4 bases between. In germline, CDR1 is SEHNR, CDR2 FQNEAQ (reference sequence). The CDR3 extends over 11 amino acids. Here the CDR3 reads CASSLSDEQFF. CDR3 bases: TGTGCCAGCAGCTTAAGTGATGAGCAGTTCTTC.

The rearrangement joins TRBV28 to TRBJ2-3; D unresolved. Deletions cut 1 base from V and 2 bases from J, with 7 bases between. The germline gives CDR1 MDHEN, CDR2 SYDVKM. This CDR3 has 14 amino acids. DNA of the CDR3: TGTGCCAGCAGTTTATCCCCCATCACAGATACGCAGTATTTT. Protein sequence: CASSLSPITDTQYF. Complete variable domain (other parts from reference TRBV28 and TRBJ2-3): DVKVTQSSRYLVKRTGEKVFLECVQDMDHENMFWYRQDPGLGLRLIYFSYDVKMKEKGDIPEGYSVSREKKERFSLILESASTNQTSMYLCASSLSPITDTQYFGPGTRLTVL.

The table lists this clonotype with many counts. V and J are TRBV27 and TRBJ2-7, with D possibly matching TRBD2 (6 bases). V was shortened by 5 bases and J by 0 bases, with 11 bases between the two germline ends. The germline gives CDR1 MNHEY, CDR2 SMNVEV (reference sequence). This CDR3 region has 14 residues. The CDR3 region is CASSAPGGSYEQYF. CDR3 DNA: TGTGCCAGCAGTGCCCCCGGGGGCTCCTACGAGCAGTACTTC.

This clonotype was observed at least ten times. V usage is TRBV5-1 and J usage is TRBJ2-3; D may correspond to TRBD1 or TRBD2 (5 bases each). CDR3 length equals 14 residues. Germline V CDR1 and CDR2: SGHRS, YFSETQ. The V end was cut by 0 bases, the J end by 5 bases, with 10 bases between. CDR3 residues: CASSLGGYEDTQYF. Here the CDR3 DNA reads TGCGCCAGCAGCTTGGGGGGGTACGAAGATACGCAGTATTTT.

This clonotype was observed many times. The V and J genes are TRBV3-1 and TRBJ2-3; D is perhaps TRBD1 (6 bases). The CDR3 has 15 residues. The germline CDR1 and CDR2 sequences are LGHDT and YNNKEL (reference sequence). V was shortened by 1 base and J by 6 bases, with 14 bases between the two germline ends. The CDR3 nucleotides read TGTGCCAGCAGCCAAGCATCCGGGACAACGGATACGCAGTATTTT. Protein sequence: CASSQASGTTDTQYF.

This clonotype was recorded many times. This chain joins TRBV13 and TRBJ2-1; D ambiguous. The CDR3 length is 12 residues. CDR1 is PRHDT, CDR2 FYEKMQ, per germline (reference sequence). V lost 1 base to trimming and J lost 7 bases, with 5 bases between them. CDR3: CASSLEGNEQFF. Here the CDR3 DNA reads TGTGCCAGCAGCTTAGAGGGAAATGAGCAGTTCTTC.

The J gene is TRBJ1-1, the V gene TRBV20-1, with TRBD1 matching over 9 bases. V lost 1 base and J lost 0; bases outside the gene matches: 12. The CDR3 consists of 18 residues. Germline assignment: CDR1 DFQATT and CDR2 SNEGSKA (reference sequence). This chain's CDR3 is CSARGDPGQGMLNTEAFF. DNA of the CDR3: TGCAGTGCTAGAGGAGATCCGGGACAGGGAATGTTGAACACTGAAGCTTTCTTT.

This clonotype has ten or more counts. This chain joins TRBV20-1 and TRBJ2-7, with no clear D. The V gene lost 1 base and the J gene lost 5 bases, with 15 bases spanning the gap. Per germline, CDR1 DFQATT and CDR2 SNEGSKA (reference sequence). The CDR3 contains 14 residues. The DNA of the CDR3 is TGCAGTGCTAGAGGAGTGGGAATAAGAGACGAGCAGTACTTC. This codes for CSARGVGIRDEQYF.

This clonotype was seen at least ten times. The chain joins TRBV5-5 to TRBJ1-1, with no clear D. With 1 base removed from V and 7 bases from J, the gap between germline ends came to 5 bases. The CDR3 extends over 11 amino acids. In germline, CDR1 is SGHKS, CDR2 YYEKEE (reference sequence). DNA of the CDR3: TGTGCCAGCAGCTTGAACCTTGAAGCTTTCTTT. As protein: CASSLNLEAFF.

This clonotype was seen at least ten times. This chain connects TRBV18 to TRBJ2-7, with 7 positions matching TRBD2. The J segment lost 2 bases and the V segment lost 4 bases, leaving 17 bases of the junction unmatched. Per germline, CDR1 KGHSH and CDR2 LQKENI. This CDR3 is 18 amino acids long. The CDR3 protein is CASSLSRFPVGRAYEQYF. The CDR3 DNA follows: TGTGCCAGCTCACTATCCAGATTCCCCGTGGGGAGGGCCTACGAGCAGTACTTC. Full variable domain (missing parts from reference TRBV18 and TRBJ2-7): NAGVMQNPRHLVRRRGQEARLRCSPMKGHSHVYWYRQLPEEGLKFMVYLQKENIIDESGMPKERFSAEFPKEGPSILRIQQVVRGDSAAYFCASSLSRFPVGRAYEQYFGPGTRLTVT.

V usage is TRBV12-3 or TRBV12-4 and J usage is TRBJ1-5; a possible D gene is TRBD1 (5 bases). Trimming stripped 3 bases from V and 0 bases from J, with 9 bases between. The CDR3 is made up of 15 amino acids. CDR3 nucleotides: TGTGCCAGCAGTTTTAGAGGGGTTAGCAATCAGCCCCAGCATTTT. This gives the protein CASSFRGVSNQPQHF.

Ten or more counts support this clonotype. This rearrangement joins TRBV10-2 to TRBJ1-6; D unresolved. Germline values: CDR1 WSHSY, CDR2 SAAADI. The V gene lost 0 bases and the J gene lost 9 bases, with 9 bases spanning the gap. The CDR3 runs 14 residues. CDR3 nucleotide sequence: TGCGCCAGCAGTGAGTCGCAGCGAGGTTCACCCCTCCACTTT. This gives the protein CASSESQRGSPLHF.

This clonotype has a count of ten or more. J is TRBJ1-1 and V is TRBV10-3, with 9 nucleotides matching TRBD1. CDR1 and CDR2 from the germline V gene are ENHRY and SYGVKD. With V trimmed by 5 bases and J by 5 bases, 9 bases remained unmatched. There are 15 residues in the CDR3. This CDR3 is CAISNPGQGGTEAFF. CDR3 nucleotides: TGTGCCATCAGTAATCCGGGACAGGGTGGGACTGAAGCTTTCTTT.

About this clonotype itself: Just one base apart from a much larger clone, this may be a read error. The chain recombines TRBV7-2 with TRBJ2-3, with D unclear. V gave up 2 bases and J gave up 0 bases, with 3 bases separating them. CDR3 size: 13 residues. Germline V lookup: CDR1 SGHTA, CDR2 FQGNSA. For the CDR3, the DNA is TGTGCCAGCAGCTTAAGCAGCACAGATACGCAGTATTTT. It translates to CASSLSSTDTQYF.

This clonotype turned up a few times. The chain joins TRBV3-1 to TRBJ2-7, with D possibly being TRBD2 (6 bases). CDR3 length equals 14 residues. Germline CDR1 and CDR2: LGHDT and YNNKEL (reference sequence). V was pared by 2 bases and J by 0 bases, with 8 bases between. Here the CDR3 DNA reads TGTGCCAGCAGCCAACGCGGGAACTCCTACGAGCAGTACTTC. Encoded protein: CASSQRGNSYEQYF.

The chain has TRBV28 and TRBJ1-5; D might be TRBD1 (5 bases). CDR1 and CDR2 (germline): MDHEN, SYDVKM. Trimming removed 4 bases at V and 5 bases at J, with 18 bases between. The CDR3 is 16 residues long. The CDR3 protein is CASSSHSRDVYQPQHF. In DNA, the CDR3 is TGTGCCAGCAGTTCACACTCCCGGGACGTTTATCAGCCCCAGCATTTT.

This clonotype was observed many times. The J gene is TRBJ2-1, the V gene TRBV7-9; the D is unclear. Trimming stripped 1 base from V and 4 bases from J, with 8 bases between. The germline V gene has CDR1 SEHNR and CDR2 FQNEAQ (reference sequence). This CDR3 is 14 amino acids long. Here the CDR3 reads CASSLVGLYNEQFF. The DNA for the CDR3 is TGTGCCAGCAGCTTAGTGGGTTTGTACAATGAGCAGTTCTTC.

This clonotype was seen at least ten times. The V and J genes are TRBV4-1 and TRBJ2-3; TRBD2 agrees at 10 bases. The trim removed 0 bases at V and 3 bases at J, leaving 6 bases unmatched. Germline CDR1 MGHRA, CDR2 YSYEKL. This CDR3 contains 17 residues. The CDR3 DNA reads as TGCGCCAGCAGCCAAGAGGGCAGCGGGAGGGTTACAGATACGCAGTATTTT. Residues: CASSQEGSGRVTDTQYF.

In its sample, this clonotype was seen a few times. This rearrangement joins TRBV2 to TRBJ2-5; 7 bases agree with TRBD2. The germline gives CDR1 SNHLY, CDR2 FYNNEI. CDR3 length: 14 amino acids. V lost 6 bases, J lost 5 bases, and 9 bases stayed unmatched. CDR3 sequence reads: CASSPGLGFETQYF. The CDR3, as DNA: TGTGCCAGCAGCCCAGGACTAGGATTTGAGACCCAGTACTTC.

There are many counts of this clonotype. V usage is TRBV6-4 and J usage is TRBJ2-3; tentatively, D is TRBD1 or TRBD2 (6 bases each). From germline, CDR1 is MRHNA and CDR2 SNTAGT. The CDR3 is 16 amino acids. V lost 7 bases and J lost 2, with 19 bases in between. This chain's CDR3 is CASKGVQTSPTDTQYF. CDR3 nucleotide sequence: TGTGCCAGCAAGGGGGTGCAAACTAGCCCCACAGATACGCAGTATTTT.

This clonotype was observed many times. The rearrangement uses TRBV11-3 and TRBJ2-1; unclear D gene. The CDR3 is made up of 15 amino acids. V gave up 0 bases and J gave up 7 bases, with 13 bases separating them. Germline loops: CDR1 SGHNT, CDR2 YENEEA. CDR3 loop: CASSLDRYSPNEQFF. CDR3 nucleotides: TGTGCCAGCAGCTTAGATCGATACTCTCCAAATGAGCAGTTCTTC.

This clonotype was seen ten or more times. The chain uses TRBV20-1 and TRBJ2-2; 10 bases fit TRBD2. J lost 6 bases, V lost 5 bases, and 6 bases had no gene match. Germline assignment: CDR1 DFQATT and CDR2 SNEGSKA (reference sequence). The CDR3 contains 14 residues. As DNA, the CDR3 is TGCAGTGCTGAGCGGGAGGGCCTCGCCGGGGAGCTGTTTTTT. Protein sequence: CSAEREGLAGELFF.

In its sample, this clonotype was seen many times. The V and J genes are TRBV6-1 and TRBJ2-1, with 9 bases fitting TRBD2. CDR3 length equals 16 residues. Germline V gene sequence: CDR1 MNHNS, CDR2 SASEGT. J lost 7 bases, V lost 0 bases, and 7 bases had no gene match. Here the CDR3 DNA reads TGTGCCAGCAGTGAAGCGCTTGCGGGAGGGCCGAATGAGCAGTTCTTC. This gives the protein CASSEALAGGPNEQFF.